Shown below are 5 T cell receptor beta chains from a single sample sequenced in a study of shared clonotypes between healthy human individuals. The table came from immunoSEQ multiplex PCR; TCRdb's copy has only in-frame clones and leaves some out. The table records over a million clones, approximately 97% of them present only once. The specimen sequenced was naive CD4+ T cells sorted from blood. Regarding subset: CD45RA+ positively selected. These receptors all stem from a man aged 25-45 years in good health.

With regard to this clone: At one of its ends the junction is not consistent with the germline gene, which may arise from a read error. This chain uses TRBV19 with TRBJ1-2, with no clear D. CDR1 LNHDA and CDR2 SQIVND come from the germline V gene (reference sequence). This CDR3 has 13 residues. The CDR3: CASSIVIQWPECF. The CDR3 nucleotides read TGTGCCAGTAGTATTGTTATCCAGTGGCCAGAGTGCTTC. Filled out from reference TRBV19 and TRBJ1-2, the complete variable domain reads DGGITQSPKYLFRKEGQNVTLSCEQNLNHDAMYWYRQDPGQGLRLIYYSQIVNDFQKGDIAEGYSVSREKKESFPLTVTSAQKNPTAFYLCASSIVIQWPECFGSGTRLTVV.

This clone was found once. The rearrangement joins TRBV2 to TRBJ2-7, with D maybe TRBD1 (5 bases). Germline V gene data show CDR1 as SNHLY and CDR2 as FYNNEI. V was trimmed by 3 bases and J by 4 bases, leaving 16 bases between them. CDR3 length: 15 amino acids. The CDR3 spells CASSDLDRNRYEQYF. The CDR3 nucleotides are TGTGCCAGCAGTGACCTAGACAGAAACCGATACGAGCAGTACTTC.

This rearrangement joins TRBV28 to TRBJ2-5; D is ambiguous. V dropped 2 bases and J dropped 5 bases, with 15 bases sitting between them. The germline V gene encodes CDR1 MDHEN and CDR2 SYDVKM. This CDR3 is 15 amino acids long. Written as DNA, the CDR3 is TGTGCCAGCAGTTTAGTGGGGTTTGGTCGGGAGACCCAGTACTTC. It encodes CASSLVGFGRETQYF.

V is TRBV14 and J is TRBJ2-7, with TRBD2 as a possible D gene (5 bases). V lost 3 bases to trimming and J lost 12 bases, with 15 bases between them. Germline CDR1 SGHDN, CDR2 FVKESK. The CDR3 totals 12 residues. This CDR3 reads CASSHTDYGMYF. The CDR3 region has the DNA TGTGCCAGCAGCCATACAGATTACGGGATGTACTTC.

V usage is TRBV28 and J usage is TRBJ1-2; a possible D gene is TRBD1 (5 bases). In germline, CDR1 is MDHEN, CDR2 SYDVKM. The CDR3 length is 16 residues. V was pared by 6 bases and J by 4 bases, with 21 bases between. The CDR3 DNA reads TGTGCCAGCAGCAACAGGCTTCTACCGGCCCTCTATGGCTACACCTTC. Encoded protein: CASSNRLLPALYGYTF.